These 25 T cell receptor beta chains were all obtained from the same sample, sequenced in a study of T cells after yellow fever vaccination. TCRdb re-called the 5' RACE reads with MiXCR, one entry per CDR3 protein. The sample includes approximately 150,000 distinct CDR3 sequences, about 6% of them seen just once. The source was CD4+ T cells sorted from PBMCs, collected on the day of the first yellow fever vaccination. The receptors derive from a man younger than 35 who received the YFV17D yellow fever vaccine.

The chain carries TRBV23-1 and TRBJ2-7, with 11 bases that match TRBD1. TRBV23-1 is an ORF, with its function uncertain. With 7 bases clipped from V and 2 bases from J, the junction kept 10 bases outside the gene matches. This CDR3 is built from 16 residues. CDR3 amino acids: CASINKGQGDPYEQYV. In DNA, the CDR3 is TGCGCCAGCATCAACAAGGGACAGGGGGACCCCTACGAGCAGTACGTC.

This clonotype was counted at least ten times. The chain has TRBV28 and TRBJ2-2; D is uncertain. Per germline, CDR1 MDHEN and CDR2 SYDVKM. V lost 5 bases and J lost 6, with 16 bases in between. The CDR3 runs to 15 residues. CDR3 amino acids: CASSPPQELAGELFF. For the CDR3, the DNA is TGTGCCAGCAGTCCACCCCAGGAATTGGCCGGGGAGCTGTTTTTT.

The CDR3 sequence: CASSFTPVDTQYF. For the CDR3, the DNA is TGTGCCAGCAGCTTTACCCCGGTGGATACGCAGTATTTT. The chain combines TRBV5-4 with TRBJ2-3; D is unclear. V was trimmed by 2 bases and J by 6 bases, leaving 10 bases between them. The CDR3 has 13 residues. Germline CDR1 and CDR2: SGHNT and YYREEE (reference sequence).

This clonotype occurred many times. CDR3 DNA: TGTGCCAGCAGCCAAGGGCGGGGCAATCAGCCCCAGCATTTT. Its protein product is CASSQGRGNQPQHF. The chain carries TRBV3-1 and TRBJ1-5; no definite D call. Germline loops: CDR1 LGHDT, CDR2 YNNKEL (reference sequence). This CDR3 is 14 amino acids long. Trimming stripped 1 base from V and 2 bases from J, with 6 bases between.

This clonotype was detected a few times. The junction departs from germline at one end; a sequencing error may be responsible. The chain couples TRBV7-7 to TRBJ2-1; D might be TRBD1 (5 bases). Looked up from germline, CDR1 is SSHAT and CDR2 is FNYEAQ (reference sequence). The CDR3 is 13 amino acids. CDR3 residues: CASSPERGNEQFF. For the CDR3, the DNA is TGTGCTAGCAGCCCCGAAAGGGGCAATGAGCAGTTCTTC.

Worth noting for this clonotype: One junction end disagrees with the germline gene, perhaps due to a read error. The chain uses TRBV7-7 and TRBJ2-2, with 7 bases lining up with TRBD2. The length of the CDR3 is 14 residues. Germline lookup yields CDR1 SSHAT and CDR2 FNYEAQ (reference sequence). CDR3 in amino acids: CASSPLAAAGELFF. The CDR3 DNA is TGTGCTAGCAGCCCCCTAGCGGCCGCCGGGGAGCTGTTTTTT.

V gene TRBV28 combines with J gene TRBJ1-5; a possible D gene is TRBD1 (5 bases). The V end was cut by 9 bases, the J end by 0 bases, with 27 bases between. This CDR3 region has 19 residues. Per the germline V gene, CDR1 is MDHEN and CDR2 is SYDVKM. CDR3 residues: CARSPGHSSRTYSNQPQHF. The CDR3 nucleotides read TGTGCCAGGAGCCCTGGGCACAGTTCGAGGACATATAGCAATCAGCCCCAGCATTTT.

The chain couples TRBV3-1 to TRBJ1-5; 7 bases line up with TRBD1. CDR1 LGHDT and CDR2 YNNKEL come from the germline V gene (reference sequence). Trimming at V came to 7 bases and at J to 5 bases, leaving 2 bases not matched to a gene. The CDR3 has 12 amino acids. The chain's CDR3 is CASTTGDQPQHF. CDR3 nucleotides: TGTGCCAGCACCACAGGGGATCAGCCCCAGCATTTT.

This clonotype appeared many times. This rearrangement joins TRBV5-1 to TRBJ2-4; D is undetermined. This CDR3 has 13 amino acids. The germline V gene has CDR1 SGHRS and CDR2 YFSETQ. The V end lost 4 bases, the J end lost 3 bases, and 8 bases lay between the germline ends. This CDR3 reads CASSTEDKNIQYF. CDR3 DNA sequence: TGCGCCAGCAGCACAGAGGACAAAAACATTCAGTACTTC. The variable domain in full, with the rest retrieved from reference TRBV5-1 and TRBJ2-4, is KAGVTQTPRYLIKTRGQQVTLSCSPISGHRSVSWYQQTPGQGLQFLFEYFSETQRNKGNFPGRFSGRQFSNSRSEMNVSTLELGDSALYLCASSTEDKNIQYFGAGTRLSVL.

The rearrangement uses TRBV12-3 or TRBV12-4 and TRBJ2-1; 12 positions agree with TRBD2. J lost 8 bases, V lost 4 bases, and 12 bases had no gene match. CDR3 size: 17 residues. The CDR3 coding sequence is TGTGCCAGCAGTTGGAGCTCTAGCGGGGGGGCTATATATGAGCAGTTCTTC. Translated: CASSWSSSGGAIYEQFF.

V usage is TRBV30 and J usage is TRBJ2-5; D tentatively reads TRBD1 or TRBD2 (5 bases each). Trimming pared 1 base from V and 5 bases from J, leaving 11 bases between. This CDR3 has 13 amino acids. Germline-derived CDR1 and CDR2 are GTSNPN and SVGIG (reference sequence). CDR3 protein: CAWSGGTRETQYF. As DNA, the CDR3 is TGTGCCTGGAGTGGAGGGACGAGGGAGACCCAGTACTTC.

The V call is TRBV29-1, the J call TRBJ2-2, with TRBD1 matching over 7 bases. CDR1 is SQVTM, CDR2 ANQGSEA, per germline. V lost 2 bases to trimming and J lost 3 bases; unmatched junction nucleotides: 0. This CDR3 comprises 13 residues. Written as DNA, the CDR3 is TGCAGCGTTGAAAGGGGGCACACCGGGGAGCTGTTTTTT. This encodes CSVERGHTGELFF.

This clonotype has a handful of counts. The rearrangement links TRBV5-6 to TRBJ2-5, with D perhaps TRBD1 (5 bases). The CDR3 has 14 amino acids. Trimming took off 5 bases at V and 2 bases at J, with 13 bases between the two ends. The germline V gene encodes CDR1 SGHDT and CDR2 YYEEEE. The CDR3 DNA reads TGTGCCAGCAGATTCGAGCAGGGACAAGAGACCCAGTACTTC. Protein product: CASRFEQGQETQYF. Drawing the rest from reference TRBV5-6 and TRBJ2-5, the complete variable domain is DAGVTQSPTHLIKTRGQQVTLRCSPKSGHDTVSWYQQALGQGPQFIFQYYEEEERQRGNFPDRFSGHQFPNYSSELNVNALLLGDSALYLCASRFEQGQETQYFGPGTRLLVL.

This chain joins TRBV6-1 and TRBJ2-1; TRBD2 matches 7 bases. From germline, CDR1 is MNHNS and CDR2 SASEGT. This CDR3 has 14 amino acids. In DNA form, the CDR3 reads TGTGCGATCCGTAAGGGCGGGGGTTACAATGAGCAGTTCTTC. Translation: CAIRKGGGYNEQFF.

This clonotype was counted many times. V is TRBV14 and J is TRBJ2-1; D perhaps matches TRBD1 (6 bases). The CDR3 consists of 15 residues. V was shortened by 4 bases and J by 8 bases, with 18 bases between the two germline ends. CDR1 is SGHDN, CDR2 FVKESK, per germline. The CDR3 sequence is CASSPLGWGLDEQFF. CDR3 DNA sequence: TGTGCCAGCAGCCCCCTTGGGTGGGGGCTGGATGAGCAGTTCTTC.

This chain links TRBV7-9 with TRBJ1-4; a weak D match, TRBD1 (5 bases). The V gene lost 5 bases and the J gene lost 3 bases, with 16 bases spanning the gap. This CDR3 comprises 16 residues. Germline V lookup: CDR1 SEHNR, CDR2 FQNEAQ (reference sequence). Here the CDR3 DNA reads TGTGCCAGCAGCCCCCGCAGTGACAGTCCTAATGAAAAACTGTTTTTT. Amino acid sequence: CASSPRSDSPNEKLFF.

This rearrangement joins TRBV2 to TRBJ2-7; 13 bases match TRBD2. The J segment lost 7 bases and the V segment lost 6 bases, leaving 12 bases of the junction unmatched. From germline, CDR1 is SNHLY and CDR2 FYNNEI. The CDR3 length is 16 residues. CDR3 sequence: CASSFRLAGGRVEQYF. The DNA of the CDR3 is TGTGCCAGCAGCTTCAGACTAGCGGGGGGCCGTGTGGAGCAGTACTTC.

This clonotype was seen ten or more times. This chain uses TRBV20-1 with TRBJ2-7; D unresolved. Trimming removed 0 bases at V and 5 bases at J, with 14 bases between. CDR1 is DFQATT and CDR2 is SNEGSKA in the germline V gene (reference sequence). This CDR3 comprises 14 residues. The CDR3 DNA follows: TGCAGTGCTAGAGATCAGCTAGGAAGCCACGAGCAGTACTTC. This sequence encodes CSARDQLGSHEQYF.

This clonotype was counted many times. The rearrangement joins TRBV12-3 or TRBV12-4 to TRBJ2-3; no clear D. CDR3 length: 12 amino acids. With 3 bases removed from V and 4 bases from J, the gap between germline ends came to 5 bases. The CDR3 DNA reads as TGTGCCAGCAGTTTGTATCCAGATACGCAGTATTTT. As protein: CASSLYPDTQYF.

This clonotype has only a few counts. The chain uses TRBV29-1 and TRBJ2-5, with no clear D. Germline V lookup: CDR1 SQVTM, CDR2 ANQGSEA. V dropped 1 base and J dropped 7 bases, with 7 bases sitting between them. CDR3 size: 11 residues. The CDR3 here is CSVEAWLTQYF. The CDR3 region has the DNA TGCAGCGTTGAAGCCTGGCTGACCCAGTACTTC.

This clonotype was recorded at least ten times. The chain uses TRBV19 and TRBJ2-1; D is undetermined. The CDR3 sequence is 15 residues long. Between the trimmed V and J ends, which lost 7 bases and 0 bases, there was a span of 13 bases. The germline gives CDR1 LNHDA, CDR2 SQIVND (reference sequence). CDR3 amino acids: CASTRYSSSYNEQFF. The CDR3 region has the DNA TGTGCCAGTACCCGCTATAGCAGCTCCTACAATGAGCAGTTCTTC.

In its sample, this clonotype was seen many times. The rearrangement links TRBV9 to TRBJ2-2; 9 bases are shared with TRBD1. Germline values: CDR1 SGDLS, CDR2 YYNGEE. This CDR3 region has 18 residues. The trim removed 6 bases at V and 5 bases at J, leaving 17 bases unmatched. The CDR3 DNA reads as TGTGCCAGCACGAGGTCTGGGGACAGGGTCTTTAGTACCGGGGAGCTGTTTTTT. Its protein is CASTRSGDRVFSTGELFF.

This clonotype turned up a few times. In DNA form, the CDR3 reads TGCGCCAGCAGCCCGACAGTTTCTAGCACAGATACGCAGTATTTT. This translates into CASSPTVSSTDTQYF. This chain uses TRBV5-1 with TRBJ2-3, with a tentative D call TRBD1 (5 bases). This CDR3 has 15 residues. CDR1 is SGHRS and CDR2 is YFSETQ in the germline V gene. Deletions cut 4 bases from V and 0 bases from J, with 12 bases between. The full variable domain, rest sourced from reference TRBV5-1 and TRBJ2-3, is KAGVTQTPRYLIKTRGQQVTLSCSPISGHRSVSWYQQTPGQGLQFLFEYFSETQRNKGNFPGRFSGRQFSNSRSEMNVSTLELGDSALYLCASSPTVSSTDTQYFGPGTRLTVL.

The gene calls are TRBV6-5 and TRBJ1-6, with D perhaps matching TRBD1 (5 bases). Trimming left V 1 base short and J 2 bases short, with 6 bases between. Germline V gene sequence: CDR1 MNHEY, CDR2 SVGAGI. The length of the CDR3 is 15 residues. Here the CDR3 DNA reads TGTGCCAGCAGTTACTGGGGGACCTATAATTCACCCCTCCACTTT. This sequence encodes CASSYWGTYNSPLHF.

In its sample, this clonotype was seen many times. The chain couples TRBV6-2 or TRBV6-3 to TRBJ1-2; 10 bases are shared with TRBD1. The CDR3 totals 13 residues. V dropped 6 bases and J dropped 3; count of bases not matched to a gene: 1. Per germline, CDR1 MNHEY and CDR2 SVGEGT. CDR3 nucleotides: TGTGCCAGCAGCGGGACAGGGGACTATGGCTACACCTTC. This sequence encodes CASSGTGDYGYTF.